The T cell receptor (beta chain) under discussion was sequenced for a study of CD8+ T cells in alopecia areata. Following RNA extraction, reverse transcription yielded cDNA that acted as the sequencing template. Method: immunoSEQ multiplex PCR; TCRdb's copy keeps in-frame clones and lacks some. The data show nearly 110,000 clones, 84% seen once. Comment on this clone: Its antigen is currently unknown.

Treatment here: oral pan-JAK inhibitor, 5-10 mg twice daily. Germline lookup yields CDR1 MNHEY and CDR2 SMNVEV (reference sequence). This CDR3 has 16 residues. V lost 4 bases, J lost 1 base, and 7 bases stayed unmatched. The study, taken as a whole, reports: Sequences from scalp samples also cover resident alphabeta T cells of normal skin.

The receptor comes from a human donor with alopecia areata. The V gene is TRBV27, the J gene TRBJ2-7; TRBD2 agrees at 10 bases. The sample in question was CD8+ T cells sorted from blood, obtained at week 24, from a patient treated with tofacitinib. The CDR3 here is CASSSSSGGASYEQYF. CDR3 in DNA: TGTGCCAGCAGTTCTTCCAGCGGGGGGGCGTCCTACGAGCAGTACTTC.